The clone carrying this TCR beta chain was seen a few times. Its antigen is currently unknown. These data originate in a study of shared clonotypes between healthy human individuals. CDR1 and CDR2 from the germline V gene are SNHLY and FYNNEI. Germline trimming cut 0 bases from V and 5 bases from J; bases unmatched to any gene: 0. The CDR3 loop spans 15 amino acids. Only in-frame clones appear in the TCRdb table, and some are missing; sequencing was by immunoSEQ multiplex PCR. The table lists 2,500,000 or so clones, around 90% of them singletons. Study results and caveats: Clonotypes that were shared across four donors made up roughly 5% of naive CD4 clonotypes. Against clonotypes common to all four donors, non-shared ones had lower generation probabilities. A small donor pool kept down the genetic and exposure-history diversity that was represented.

The specimen sequenced was naive CD4+ T cells from PBMCs. Subset meaning: CD45RA+ positively selected. The receptor's source is a man between 18 and 35 years old in good health. Some clones in this sample may be carry-over from other donors' samples. The chain carries TRBV2 and TRBJ2-2; 10 positions match TRBD1. Written as DNA, the CDR3 is TGTGCCAGCAGTGAAGCGGGACAGGGGACCGGGGAGCTGTTTTTT. It codes for CASSEAGQGTGELFF.